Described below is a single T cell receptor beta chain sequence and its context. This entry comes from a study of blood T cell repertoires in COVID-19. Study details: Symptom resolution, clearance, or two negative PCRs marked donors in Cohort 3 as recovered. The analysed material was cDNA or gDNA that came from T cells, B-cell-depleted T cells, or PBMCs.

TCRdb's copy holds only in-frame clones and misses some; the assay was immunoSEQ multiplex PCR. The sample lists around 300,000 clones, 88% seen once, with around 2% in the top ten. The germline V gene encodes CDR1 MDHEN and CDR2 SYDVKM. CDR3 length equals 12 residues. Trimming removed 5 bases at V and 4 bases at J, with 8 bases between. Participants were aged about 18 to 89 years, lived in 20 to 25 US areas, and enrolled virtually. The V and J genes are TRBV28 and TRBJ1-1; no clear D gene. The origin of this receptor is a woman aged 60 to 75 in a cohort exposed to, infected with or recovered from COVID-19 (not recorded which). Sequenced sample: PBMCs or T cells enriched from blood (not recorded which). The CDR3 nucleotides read TGTGCCAGCAGTGTAAGCGCCACTGAAGCTTTCTTT. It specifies CASSVSATEAFF.